This TCR beta chain was profiled in a study of beta chain features in type 1 diabetes. CDR1 and CDR2 from the germline V gene are SGHNT and YYREEE (reference sequence). The CDR3 spans 14 residues. V lost 0 bases, J lost 1 base, and 4 bases lay in between. Remarks on this clone: Other DNA sequences of this sample code for an identical CDR3.

Reverse transcribing all isolated RNA meant expressed TCRB transcripts were sequenced. Only in-frame clones appear in the TCRdb table, and some are missing; sequencing was by immunoSEQ multiplex PCR. Among fewer than 550,000 clones listed, about an eighth were seen once. The chain combines TRBV5-4 with TRBJ2-2; D remains ambiguous. This clonotype originated in a woman aged 18-29 years in good health. The sample taken for sequencing was naive CD4+ T cells from blood. CDR3 DNA sequence: TGTGCCAGCAGCTTGGACCGGAACACCGGGGAGCTGTTTTTT. Protein sequence: CASSLDRNTGELFF.